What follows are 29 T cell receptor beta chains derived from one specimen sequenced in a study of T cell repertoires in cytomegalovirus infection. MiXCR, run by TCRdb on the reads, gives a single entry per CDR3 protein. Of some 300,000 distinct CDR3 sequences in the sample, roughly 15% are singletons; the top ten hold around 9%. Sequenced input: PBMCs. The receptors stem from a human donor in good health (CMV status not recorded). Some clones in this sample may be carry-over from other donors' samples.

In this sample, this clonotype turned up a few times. The CDR3 region has the DNA TGTGCCAGCAGCTTTGGGGGCAGCAGGAACACTGAAGCTTTCTTT. Residues: CASSFGGSRNTEAFF. The chain recombines TRBV7-9 with TRBJ1-1, with D tentatively TRBD1 (6 bases). This CDR3 spans 15 amino acids. Per the germline V gene, CDR1 is SEHNR and CDR2 is FQNEAQ (reference sequence). V lost 3 bases, J lost 1 base, and 12 bases lay in between.

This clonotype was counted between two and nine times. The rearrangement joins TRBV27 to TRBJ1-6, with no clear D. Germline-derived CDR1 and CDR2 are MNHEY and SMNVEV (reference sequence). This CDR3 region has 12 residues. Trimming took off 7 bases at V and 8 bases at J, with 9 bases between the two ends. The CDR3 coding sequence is TGTGCCAGCACGGACGCCTATTCACCCCTCCACTTT. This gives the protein CASTDAYSPLHF.

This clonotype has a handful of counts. CDR3 loop: CSVSSSDRAKNIQYF. The CDR3 DNA sequence: TGCAGCGTGTCCTCTAGCGACCGAGCCAAAAACATTCAGTACTTC. V and J are TRBV29-1 and TRBJ2-4, with a tentative D call TRBD2 (6 bases). The CDR3 has 15 amino acids. Looked up from germline, CDR1 is SQVTM and CDR2 is ANQGSEA. V was cut by 6 bases and J by 0 bases, with 15 bases left in between.

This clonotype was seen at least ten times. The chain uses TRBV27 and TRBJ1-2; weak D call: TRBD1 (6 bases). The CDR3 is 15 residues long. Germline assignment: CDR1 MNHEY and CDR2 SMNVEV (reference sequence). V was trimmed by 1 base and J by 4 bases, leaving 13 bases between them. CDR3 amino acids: CASSLWTDHPYGYTF. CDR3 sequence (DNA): TGTGCCAGCAGTTTATGGACAGATCATCCCTATGGCTACACCTTC.

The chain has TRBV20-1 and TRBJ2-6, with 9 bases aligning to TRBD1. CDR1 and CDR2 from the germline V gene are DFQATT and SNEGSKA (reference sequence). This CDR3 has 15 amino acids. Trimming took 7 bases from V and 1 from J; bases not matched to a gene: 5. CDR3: CSVDRGGSGANVLTF. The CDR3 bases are TGCAGTGTGGACAGGGGTGGATCTGGGGCCAACGTCCTGACTTTC.

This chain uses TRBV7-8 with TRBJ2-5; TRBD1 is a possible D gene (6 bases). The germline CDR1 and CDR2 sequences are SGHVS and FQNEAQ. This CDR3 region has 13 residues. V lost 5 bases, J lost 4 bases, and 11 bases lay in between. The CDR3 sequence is CASSGGPVETQYF. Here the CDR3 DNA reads TGTGCCAGCAGCGGGGGCCCGGTAGAGACCCAGTACTTC.

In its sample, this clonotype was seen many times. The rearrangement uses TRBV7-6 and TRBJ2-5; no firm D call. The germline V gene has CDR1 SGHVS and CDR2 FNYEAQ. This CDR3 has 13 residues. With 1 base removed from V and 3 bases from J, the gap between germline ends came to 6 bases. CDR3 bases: TGTGCCAGCAGCTTAGGTGTAGAAGAGACCCAGTACTTC. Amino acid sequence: CASSLGVEETQYF.

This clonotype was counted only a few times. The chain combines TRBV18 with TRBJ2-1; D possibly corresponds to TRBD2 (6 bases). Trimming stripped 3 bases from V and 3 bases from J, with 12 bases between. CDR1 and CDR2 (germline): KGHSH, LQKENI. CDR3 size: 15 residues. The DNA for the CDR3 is TGTGCCAGCTCACCGGCGGGACCTCTCTACAATGAGCAGTTCTTC. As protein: CASSPAGPLYNEQFF.

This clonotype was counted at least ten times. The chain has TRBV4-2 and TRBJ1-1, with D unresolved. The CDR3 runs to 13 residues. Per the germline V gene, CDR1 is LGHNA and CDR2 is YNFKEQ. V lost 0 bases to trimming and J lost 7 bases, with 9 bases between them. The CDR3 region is CASSQEEGFEAFF. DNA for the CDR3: TGTGCCAGCAGCCAAGAAGAAGGCTTTGAAGCTTTCTTT.

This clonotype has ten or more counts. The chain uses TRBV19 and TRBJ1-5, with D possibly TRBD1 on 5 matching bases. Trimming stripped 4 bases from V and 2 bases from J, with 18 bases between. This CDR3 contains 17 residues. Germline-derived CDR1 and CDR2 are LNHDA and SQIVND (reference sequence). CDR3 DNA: TGTGCCAGTAGTAGTTATTGGGGGAACCGAGGCAATCAGCCCCAGCATTTT. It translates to CASSSYWGNRGNQPQHF.

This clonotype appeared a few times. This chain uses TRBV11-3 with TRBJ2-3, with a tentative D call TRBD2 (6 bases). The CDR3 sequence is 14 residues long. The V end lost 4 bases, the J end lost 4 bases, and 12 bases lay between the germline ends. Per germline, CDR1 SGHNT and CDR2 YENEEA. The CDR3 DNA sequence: TGTGCCAGCAGCTCCCGGGAGCGGCCAGATACGCAGTATTTT. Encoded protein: CASSSRERPDTQYF.

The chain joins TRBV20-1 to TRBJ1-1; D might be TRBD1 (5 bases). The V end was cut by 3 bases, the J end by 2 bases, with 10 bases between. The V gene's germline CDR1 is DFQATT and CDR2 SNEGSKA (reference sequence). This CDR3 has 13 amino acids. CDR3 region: CSASPGPNTEAFF. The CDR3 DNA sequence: TGCAGTGCTAGCCCGGGGCCTAACACTGAAGCTTTCTTT.

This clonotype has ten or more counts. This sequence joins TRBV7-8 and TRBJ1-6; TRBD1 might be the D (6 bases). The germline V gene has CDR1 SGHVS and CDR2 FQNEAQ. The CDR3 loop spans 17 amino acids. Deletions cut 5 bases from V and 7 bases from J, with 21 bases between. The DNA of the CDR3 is TGTGCCAGCAGCCCGAAAATAGGGACACACGGCAATTCACCCCTCCACTTT. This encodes CASSPKIGTHGNSPLHF.

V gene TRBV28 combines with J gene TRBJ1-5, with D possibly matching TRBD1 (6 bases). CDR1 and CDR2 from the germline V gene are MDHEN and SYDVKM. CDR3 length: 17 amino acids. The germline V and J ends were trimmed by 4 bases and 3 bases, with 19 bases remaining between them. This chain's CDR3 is CASSWGSTGIINQPQHF. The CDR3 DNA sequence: TGTGCCAGCAGTTGGGGATCCACAGGGATAATCAATCAGCCCCAGCATTTT.

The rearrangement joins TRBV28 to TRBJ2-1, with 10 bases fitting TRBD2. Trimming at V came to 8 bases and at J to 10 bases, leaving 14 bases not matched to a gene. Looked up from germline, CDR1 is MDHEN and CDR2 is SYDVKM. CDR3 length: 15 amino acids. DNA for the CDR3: TGTGCCAGCGGGGCCGGACTAGCGGCGGCCTGGGAGCAGTTCTTC. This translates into CASGAGLAAAWEQFF.

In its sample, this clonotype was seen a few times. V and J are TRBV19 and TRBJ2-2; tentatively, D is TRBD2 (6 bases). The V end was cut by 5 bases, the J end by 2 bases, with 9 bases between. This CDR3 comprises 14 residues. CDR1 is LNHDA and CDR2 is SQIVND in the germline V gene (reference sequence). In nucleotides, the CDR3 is TGTGCCAGTAGTGTGGGACTCAACACCGGGGAGCTGTTTTTT. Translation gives CASSVGLNTGELFF. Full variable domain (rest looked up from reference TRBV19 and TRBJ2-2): DGGITQSPKYLFRKEGQNVTLSCEQNLNHDAMYWYRQDPGQGLRLIYYSQIVNDFQKGDIAEGYSVSREKKESFPLTVTSAQKNPTAFYLCASSVGLNTGELFFGEGSRLTVL.

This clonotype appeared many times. CDR3 DNA: TGCAGTGCTAGAGGGGAAGGGGGGGTCGGCCAGCCCCAGCATTTT. As protein: CSARGEGGVGQPQHF. The chain employs TRBV20-1 and TRBJ1-5; perhaps TRBD1 as D (6 bases). The germline V gene has CDR1 DFQATT and CDR2 SNEGSKA (reference sequence). CDR3 length: 15 residues. The V end lost 1 base, the J end lost 7 bases, and 17 bases lay between the germline ends.

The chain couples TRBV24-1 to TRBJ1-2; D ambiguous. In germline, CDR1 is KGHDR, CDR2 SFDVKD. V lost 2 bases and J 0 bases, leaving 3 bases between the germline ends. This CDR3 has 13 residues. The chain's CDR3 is CATSDWANYGYTF. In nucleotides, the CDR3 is TGTGCCACCAGTGATTGGGCTAACTATGGCTACACCTTC.

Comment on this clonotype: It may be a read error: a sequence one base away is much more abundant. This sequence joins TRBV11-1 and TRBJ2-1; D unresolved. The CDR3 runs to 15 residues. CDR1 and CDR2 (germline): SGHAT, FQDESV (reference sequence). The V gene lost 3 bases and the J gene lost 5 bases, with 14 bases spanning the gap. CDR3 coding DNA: TGTGCCAGCAGCTTTCTGACCCGGTGGGACAATGAGCAGTTCTTC. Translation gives CASSFLTRWDNEQFF.

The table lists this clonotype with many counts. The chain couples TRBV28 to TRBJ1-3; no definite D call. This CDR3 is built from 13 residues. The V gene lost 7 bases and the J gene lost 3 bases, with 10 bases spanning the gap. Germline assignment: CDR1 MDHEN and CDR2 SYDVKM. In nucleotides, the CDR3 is TGTGCCAGCACGGTACGCAATGGAAACACCATATATTTT. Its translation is CASTVRNGNTIYF.

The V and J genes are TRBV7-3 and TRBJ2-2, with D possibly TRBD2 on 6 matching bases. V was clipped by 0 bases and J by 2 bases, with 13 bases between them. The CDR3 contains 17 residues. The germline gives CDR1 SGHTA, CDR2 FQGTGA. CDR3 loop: CASSLTGGGANTGELFF. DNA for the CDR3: TGTGCCAGCAGCTTAACGGGCGGCGGGGCTAACACCGGGGAGCTGTTTTTT.

CDR3 sequence: CASSLPGLLYEQYF. CDR3 sequence (DNA): TGTGCCAGCAGTCTACCGGGACTCCTCTACGAGCAGTACTTC. The V call is TRBV7-6, the J call TRBJ2-7, with a possible D match to TRBD2 (6 bases). CDR1 is SGHVS and CDR2 is FNYEAQ in the germline V gene. Trimming pared 6 bases from V and 3 bases from J, leaving 15 bases between. This CDR3 has 14 residues.

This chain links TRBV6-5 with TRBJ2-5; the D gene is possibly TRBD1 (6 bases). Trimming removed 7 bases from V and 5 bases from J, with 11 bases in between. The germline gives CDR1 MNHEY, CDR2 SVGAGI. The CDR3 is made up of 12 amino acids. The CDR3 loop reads CASKSRGETQYF. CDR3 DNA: TGTGCCAGCAAAAGCAGGGGTGAGACCCAGTACTTC.

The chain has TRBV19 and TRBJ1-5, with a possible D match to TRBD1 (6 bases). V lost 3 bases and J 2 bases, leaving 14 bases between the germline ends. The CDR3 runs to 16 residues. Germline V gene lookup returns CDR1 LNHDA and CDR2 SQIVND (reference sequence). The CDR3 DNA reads TGTGCCAGTAGTATCGGGACAACCTCTGGCAATCAGCCCCAGCATTTT. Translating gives CASSIGTTSGNQPQHF.

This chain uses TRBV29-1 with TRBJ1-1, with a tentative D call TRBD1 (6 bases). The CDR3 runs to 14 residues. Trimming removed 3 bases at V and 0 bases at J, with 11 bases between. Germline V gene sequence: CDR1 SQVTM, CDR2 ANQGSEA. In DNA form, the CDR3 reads TGCAGCGTTGAGAGGACAGCGATGAACACTGAAGCTTTCTTT. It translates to CSVERTAMNTEAFF.

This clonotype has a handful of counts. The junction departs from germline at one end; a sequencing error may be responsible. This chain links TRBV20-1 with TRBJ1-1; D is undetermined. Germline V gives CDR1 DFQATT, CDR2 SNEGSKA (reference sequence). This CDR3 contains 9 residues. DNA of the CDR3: TGTACCGTGAACACTGAAGCTTTCTTT. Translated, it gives CTVNTEAFF.

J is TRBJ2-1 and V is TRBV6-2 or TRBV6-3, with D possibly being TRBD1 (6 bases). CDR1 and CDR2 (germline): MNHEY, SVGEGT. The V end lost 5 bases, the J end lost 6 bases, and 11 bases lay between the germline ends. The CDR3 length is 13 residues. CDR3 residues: CASSNRVGNEQFF. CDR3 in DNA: TGTGCCAGCAGTAACAGGGTCGGCAATGAGCAGTTCTTC.

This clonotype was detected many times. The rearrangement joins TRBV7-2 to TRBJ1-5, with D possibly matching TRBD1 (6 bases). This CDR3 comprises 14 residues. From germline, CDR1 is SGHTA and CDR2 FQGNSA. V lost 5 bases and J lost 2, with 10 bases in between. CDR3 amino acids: CASSPNRGNQPQHF. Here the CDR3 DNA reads TGTGCCAGCAGCCCTAACAGGGGCAATCAGCCCCAGCATTTT.

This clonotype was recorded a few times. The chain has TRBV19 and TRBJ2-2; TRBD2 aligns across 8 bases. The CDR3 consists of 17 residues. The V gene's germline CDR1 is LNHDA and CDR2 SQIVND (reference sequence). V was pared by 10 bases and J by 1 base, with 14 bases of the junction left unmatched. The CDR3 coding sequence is TGTGCCACCAAGCGGGAGCAAGGATCGGGGAACACCGGGGAGCTGTTTTTT. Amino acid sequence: CATKREQGSGNTGELFF.